Sequencing of this TCR beta chain was carried out in a study of blood T cells in healthy people across ages (dated by TCRdb to about 2015). About the investigation overall: In model experiments, roughly one uniquely barcoded TCR beta cDNA molecule per two T cells was captured by template switching. The study measured age-related changes in TCR beta repertoire diversity using deep sequencing normalized with unique cDNA molecular identifiers. The donors were divided into four age groups: young (average around 16 years), middle-aged (almost 40), aged (around 59) and long-lived (about 80). Donors of different ages were randomly distributed across sequencing lanes to avoid experimental bias. For two donors (one aged 18 to 30 and one aged 80 or older), the study analyzed two additional independent replicas of 1 million unique cDNA reads from the same blood draw.

Libraries were built with 5' RACE. Instrument on record: Illumina HiSeq 2500. The second PCR ran for about 7 to 11 cycles and used a J-beta primer mix along with a sample-barcoded 5' primer. A template-switch 5' adaptor carrying 12 random nucleotides introduced a unique molecular identifier onto each TCR beta cDNA molecule. Each sample yielded at least 2.5 million CDR3-containing paired-end reads. The Mint cDNA synthesis kit, primed by a TRBC-specific oligonucleotide, was used to synthesize first-strand cDNA from all RNA. All cDNA was treated with uracil-DNA glycosylase and then went through a first 18-cycle PCR with the universal primers M1SS and BC2_uni_R. Under the source paper's analysis protocol: Normalization of each sample was performed by random selection of 1 million high-quality reads, each carrying a distinct molecular identifier. Reads sharing molecular identifiers were discarded rather than binned into consensus sequences. CDR3 identification, clonotype clustering and error correction used MiTCR with a Q25 quality threshold and the strictest error-elimination algorithm. Lower-bound total TCR beta diversity was estimated with a nonparametric unseen species model using Euler transformation. Using fastp trimming at Q25 and MiXCR clonotype assembly, TCRdb reanalyzed the public sequencing data and kept in-frame beta chains. CDR3 protein sequences are deduplicated, and each keeps its most common genes and DNA. These V and J calls are TCRdb output, not the study's own analysis. Within this sample are some 860,000 distinct CDR3 sequences, with around 50% of them counted one time only. The top ten clonotypes cover 20% to 30% of the sample.

Donors were 35 to 40 systemically healthy Caucasian individuals from Russia aged 6 to 90 years. Each donor gave 8.5 to 10 milliliters of peripheral blood, collected into EDTA-treated Vacutainer tubes. Ficoll-Paque density-gradient centrifugation was used to isolate PBMCs, with at least 6.5 million per sample. Total RNA was extracted from PBMCs with Trizol reagent, with at least 5 micrograms obtained per sample. For every donor, flow cytometry on a PBMC aliquot measured the percentage of naive CD45RAhigh/CD27high T cells. A word on this clonotype: This clone's antigen is unknown. Base qualities are not recorded, but no much larger clone differs from it by a single base.

Here is what the overall study found, with its caveats: As age increased, observed TCR beta diversity per million T cells dropped in a roughly linear way, and a significant reduction was already evident by age around 41. Because profiling used bulk unsorted PBMCs, naive and antigen-experienced compartments could not be compared conclusively. Compared with the aged group, more naive CD4+ T cells, fewer expanded clones and increased TCR diversity were shown by the long-lived group, suggesting age selection. Estimates of total diversity based on one million sequenced T cells were considered lower bounds and underestimates. Because donor CMV infection status was unknown, age-related changes in expanded clonotypes were potentially confounded. There was a strong correlation between observed TCR beta diversity and the percentage of naive T cells measured by flow cytometry.

For CDR1 and CDR2, the germline V gene (reference sequence) lists SEHNR and FQNEAQ. The CDR3, cysteine through phenylalanine, is 15 amino acids long. The kept DNA is CDR3 alone, 45 bases in frame from the first base. V ends up 5 bases short and J 7 bases short, with an unmatched junction base count of 7. The sequence came from a man aged 40-49 years in good health. The sequence is built from TRBV7-9 and TRBJ2-4, with 11 bases in between that match TRBD1. The sequenced sample was blood. At the DNA level, the sequence is TGTGCCAGCAGCCCACAGGGACAGGGGGTTAACATTCAGTACTTC. This translates into CASSPQGQGVNIQYF.